The 18 T cell receptor beta chains below come from one sample, sequenced in a study of blood T cell repertoires in COVID-19. Generated by immunoSEQ multiplex PCR, the TCRdb table keeps only in-frame clones and is missing some. The sample has some 33,000 clones, 75% to 90% seen once. Sequencing was performed on peripheral blood. These TCRs come from a human donor in a cohort sampled during active COVID-19.

The genes are TRBV11-3 and TRBJ2-1; 8 bases agree with TRBD1. This CDR3 contains 15 residues. The V gene end was trimmed by 4 bases and the J gene end by 3 bases; junction bases not matched to a gene: 5. Germline CDR1 SGHNT, CDR2 YENEEA. The CDR3 protein is CASSSGQGGYNEQFF. The CDR3 region has the DNA TGTGCCAGCAGCTCAGGACAGGGCGGCTACAATGAGCAGTTCTTC.

V usage is TRBV6-5 and J usage is TRBJ1-1; D remains ambiguous. The CDR3 has 14 amino acids. In germline, CDR1 is MNHEY, CDR2 SVGAGI. Trimming stripped 5 bases from V and 0 bases from J, with 10 bases between. The CDR3 DNA reads as TGTGCCAGCAGTATCTCGCAGTTGAACACTGAAGCTTTCTTT. Protein sequence: CASSISQLNTEAFF.

This CDR3 is CASSPPTIAGYEQYF. CDR3 DNA sequence: TGTGCCAGCAGCCCGCCAACTATAGCGGGTTACGAGCAGTACTTC. V usage is TRBV28 and J usage is TRBJ2-7; 7 positions agree with TRBD2. The V segment lost 6 bases and the J segment 4 bases; nucleotides outside the gene matches: 12. CDR3 length: 15 amino acids. From germline, CDR1 is MDHEN and CDR2 SYDVKM.

The V and J genes are TRBV19 and TRBJ2-6, with 10 bases lining up with TRBD1. The CDR3 is made up of 18 amino acids. Germline lookup yields CDR1 LNHDA and CDR2 SQIVND (reference sequence). With 7 bases clipped from V and 0 bases from J, the junction kept 9 bases outside the gene matches. DNA for the CDR3: TGTGCCAGTAACCAGGGGACAGGGGATCACTCTGGGGCCAACGTCCTGACTTTC. Translation: CASNQGTGDHSGANVLTF.

The chain carries TRBV2 and TRBJ1-1; 7 bases agree with TRBD1. J lost 1 base, V lost 3 bases, and 2 bases had no gene match. Germline CDR1 and CDR2: SNHLY and FYNNEI. The CDR3 has 14 residues. CDR3 residues: CASSDGTANTEAFF. The DNA for the CDR3 is TGTGCCAGCAGTGATGGGACAGCGAACACTGAAGCTTTCTTT.

This rearrangement joins TRBV6-5 to TRBJ2-7; a possible D gene is TRBD1 (5 bases). Trimming removed 5 bases from V and 6 bases from J, with 11 bases in between. Germline CDR1 reads MNHEY; CDR2 reads SVGAGI. The CDR3 extends over 12 amino acids. The CDR3 nucleotides read TGTGCCAGCAGTCGCGACAGCCCCGAGCAGTACTTC. Protein: CASSRDSPEQYF.

The V and J genes are TRBV4-1 and TRBJ2-2; D might be TRBD1 (5 bases). The CDR3 extends over 17 amino acids. The V end lost 2 bases, the J end lost 0 bases, and 13 bases lay between the germline ends. CDR1 and CDR2 (germline): MGHRA, YSYEKL. The CDR3 protein is CASSQTMTVANTGELFF. In nucleotides, the CDR3 is TGCGCCAGCAGCCAAACTATGACAGTCGCGAACACCGGGGAGCTGTTTTTT.

This clone has just one count. The chain has TRBV10-3 and TRBJ1-1; tentative D call: TRBD1 (5 bases). The CDR3 has 13 amino acids. With 10 bases removed from V and 0 bases from J, the gap between germline ends came to 12 bases. The V gene's germline CDR1 is ENHRY and CDR2 SYGVKD. The CDR3 loop is CATRWDLNTEAFF. The CDR3 bases are TGTGCCACCAGGTGGGACTTGAACACTGAAGCTTTCTTT.

The gene calls are TRBV12-3 or TRBV12-4 and TRBJ1-2, with 7 bases lining up with TRBD1. CDR3 length equals 13 residues. V gave up 6 bases and J gave up 6 bases; unmatched junction bases: 7. The CDR3 DNA reads TGTGCCAGCAGGCGGGGCAGGGGGAATGGCTACACCTTC. It translates to CASRRGRGNGYTF.

The gene calls are TRBV25-1 and TRBJ1-1; D uncertain. The CDR3 is made up of 14 amino acids. Germline CDR1 reads MGHDK; CDR2 reads SYGVNS. V lost 0 bases to trimming and J lost 1 base, with 6 bases between them. The CDR3 DNA sequence: TGTGCCAGCAGTGAATACCCAGAGAACACTGAAGCTTTCTTT. Translation gives CASSEYPENTEAFF.

This clone appeared a few times. The gene calls are TRBV18 and TRBJ1-2; 11 bases match TRBD1. Per the germline V gene, CDR1 is KGHSH and CDR2 is LQKENI. The junction had 9 bases not matched to a gene; V was cut back by 6 bases and J by 0 bases. This CDR3 comprises 17 residues. The CDR3 DNA sequence: TGTGCCAGCTCTCCGGGACAGGGGGGAACCCCTAACTATGGCTACACCTTC. This codes for CASSPGQGGTPNYGYTF.

The V and J genes are TRBV6-5 and TRBJ2-1; 8 nucleotides align to TRBD1. J lost 7 bases, V lost 6 bases, and 11 bases had no gene match. CDR1 and CDR2 (germline): MNHEY, SVGAGI. The CDR3 is 15 amino acids. CDR3 in amino acids: CASRPRWQGANEQFF. The CDR3, as DNA: TGTGCCAGCAGACCTCGATGGCAGGGGGCGAATGAGCAGTTCTTC.

This clone occurred a few times. The DNA for the CDR3 is TGCGCCAGCAGCGGCAGCCGGGACAGGGGGCGTAATTCACCCCTCCACTTT. Protein sequence: CASSGSRDRGRNSPLHF. The chain is built from TRBV5-1 and TRBJ1-6; TRBD1 aligns across 12 bases. The CDR3 is made up of 17 amino acids. J gave up 6 bases and V 4 bases, and 8 bases lay outside the gene matches. Germline V lookup: CDR1 SGHRS, CDR2 YFSETQ.

The V call is TRBV10-3, the J call TRBJ2-1, with 8 bases lining up with TRBD2. Germline CDR1 ENHRY, CDR2 SYGVKD. The CDR3 runs to 15 residues. The V gene end was trimmed by 8 bases and the J gene end by 6 bases; junction bases not matched to a gene: 12. CDR3 sequence reads: CAIGKAGGSPNEQFF. The CDR3 nucleotides are TGTGCCATCGGCAAGGCGGGAGGTTCACCCAATGAGCAGTTCTTC.

This chain uses TRBV6-5 with TRBJ2-2, with a tentative D call TRBD1 (6 bases). The ends were cut back, 10 bases at V and 5 bases at J, with 17 bases in the middle. The CDR3 has 14 residues. The germline V gene encodes CDR1 MNHEY and CDR2 SVGAGI. The CDR3: CATTGQRRTGELFF. The DNA of the CDR3 is TGTGCCACTACAGGACAGCGAAGGACCGGGGAGCTGTTTTTT.

This CDR3 is CAITSGLAGGPEGAQYF. The CDR3 DNA reads as TGTGCCATCACCTCGGGACTAGCGGGGGGCCCGGAAGGGGCCCAGTACTTC. V usage is TRBV10-3 and J usage is TRBJ2-5; 15 positions agree with TRBD2. The CDR3 extends over 17 amino acids. Germline values: CDR1 ENHRY, CDR2 SYGVKD. The ends lost 7 bases at V and 9 bases at J; junction bases unmatched: 15.

The J gene is TRBJ2-7, the V gene TRBV27; possibly TRBD1 for D (5 bases). The length of the CDR3 is 15 residues. V shed 3 bases and J shed 1 base, with 13 bases lying between them. The V gene's germline CDR1 is MNHEY and CDR2 SMNVEV (reference sequence). The CDR3 here is CASSFQEGVSYEQYF. The CDR3 coding sequence is TGTGCCAGCAGTTTTCAGGAAGGGGTGTCCTACGAGCAGTACTTC.

The gene calls are TRBV29-1 and TRBJ1-5, with D perhaps matching TRBD1 (6 bases). V was shortened by 5 bases and J by 4 bases, with 12 bases between the two germline ends. The CDR3 covers 13 residues. Germline V gene lookup returns CDR1 SQVTM and CDR2 ANQGSEA. The CDR3 DNA reads TGCAGCGTTCCCGGACAGAGTAATCAGCCCCAGCATTTT. Its protein is CSVPGQSNQPQHF.